This TCR beta chain came from a study of T-cell reconstitution after alpha-beta-depleted transplantation in children. This clonotype was found a few times. The antigen remains unidentified. This sample's TCRbeta library carried unique molecular identifier barcodes. TCRdb itself ran the PCR reads through MiXCR, one entry per CDR3 protein. The sample includes about 250,000 distinct CDR3 sequences, approximately 24% seen only once; the top ten take about 4.8%. Study observations and caveats: The authors attributed T-cell counts and diversity one year after transplant mostly to newly produced T cells. Expanded graft clones, several hundred of them, were reportedly the source of alpha-beta T cells about two months after transplant. In some patients, recipient T cells and intrathymic progenitors surviving conditioning explained high day-60 diversity.

Trimming stripped 0 bases from V and 3 bases from J, with 12 bases between. CDR1 and CDR2 from the germline V gene are ENHRY and SYGVKD. The CDR3 has 16 amino acids. The chain couples TRBV10-3 to TRBJ1-5; no reliable D call. This sequence was found in a female patient aged 2 to 10 who had a stem cell transplant for congenital amegakaryocytic thrombocytopenia, so the T cells may come from the graft donor. The starting material was PBMCs, mostly from graft donor cells, obtained 360 days after TCRalphabeta/CD19-depleted stem cell transplant. The CDR3 DNA reads as TGTGCCATCAGTGAGTCCGCCAGGTTTACCAATCAGCCCCAGCATTTT. This sequence encodes CAISESARFTNQPQHF.